This TCR beta chain came from a study of tumor and adjacent non-tumor tissue in lung cancer. Findings of the study overall: Patients with more diverse tumor TCRs had worse survival.

The CDR3 sequence is 14 residues long. The V end was cut by 8 bases, the J end by 1 base, with 12 bases between. Germline V gene data show CDR1 as MNHEY and CDR2 as SVGAGI. No cell sorting was done before RNA was extracted from the tissue. More than 3 cm separated this lung sample from the edge of the tumor. TCRbeta libraries were built with three rounds of nested PCR, modified from ARM-PCR. A single record per CDR3 protein comes from TCRdb applying MiXCR to the multiplex PCR reads. The sample contains roughly 69,000 distinct CDR3 sequences, around 76% of which appear only once. Comments on this clonotype: The antigen is not known.

The sequence came from a man in his sixties with non-small cell lung cancer. V usage is TRBV6-5 and J usage is TRBJ2-4; no reliable D call. Sequencing used distant non-tumor lung tissue. CDR3 sequence: CASARIQAKNIQYF. The CDR3 DNA is TGTGCCAGCGCCCGGATTCAGGCCAAAAACATTCAGTACTTC.